This T cell receptor beta chain was captured by sequencing in a study of low-dose radiotherapy and immunotherapy resistance in tumors. Overall study context: Members of Cohort 1 were treated with 0.5 Gy per fraction every 2 weeks. The prescribed total PTV dose was 6.5 Gy. Cohort 2, a group dosed every two weeks at 1 Gy per fraction, received 13 Gy in total over 26 weeks.

cDNA synthesis used a TRAV/TRBV-specific primer set for both chains. With a V-primer adapter and a constant-region primer, TCRs were amplified for roughly 20 PCR cycles. TCRdb reprocessed the reads with MiXCR, giving one entry per CDR3 protein. The table shows approximately 18,000 distinct CDR3 sequences, with around 67% occurring only once. Every donor was treated with nivolumab, ipilimumab, aspirin, low-dose cyclophosphamide and also low-dose radiotherapy. Germline loops: CDR1 LNHDA, CDR2 SQIVND (reference sequence). The germline V and J ends were trimmed by 5 bases and 3 bases, with 19 bases remaining between them. The CDR3 is 17 amino acids.

The chain couples TRBV19 to TRBJ2-2; no reliable D call. This TCR derives from a human donor with advanced metastatic prostate, ovarian, gallbladder or colorectal cancer (not recorded which). This table probably holds off-target reads from a library built for another chain. The CDR3, as DNA: TGTGCCAGTAGTCCCCGGGCAGCCCCTGCTGACACCGGGGAGCTGTTTTTT. Translated, it gives CASSPRAAPADTGELFF.